The rows below give T cell receptor beta chains drawn from one sample of a study of cytomegalovirus exposure and HLA in healthy donors. Clones were read by immunoSEQ multiplex PCR, and TCRdb kept only the in-frame ones, dropping some. The table shows 100,000 to 150,000 clones, with more than 65% occurring only once. Input material: PBMCs. The origin of the receptors is a male donor in good health and CMV-seropositive. Each CDR3 is given with its conserved first and last residue. D genes are given only for firm matches. Clone size is not always given. Where it is, it says once, few, many or a class for expanded clones.

d_call	j_call	v_call	clone_size	cdr3_nt	cdr3_aa
TRBD2	TRBJ2-7	TRBV2	NA	TGTGCCAGCAGTGTGAGCGGGGGGGCCTCCGAGCAGTACTTC	CASSVSGGASEQYF
TRBD1	TRBJ1-5	TRBV7-2	few	TGTGCCAGCAGCTTACGGGCAGGGGGCGATGGCAATCAGCCCCAGCATTTT	CASSLRAGGDGNQPQHF
TRBD1	TRBJ1-6	TRBV6-6	NA	TGTGCCAGCAGCGGACAGGGGCCGAGTTCACCCCTCCACTTT	CASSGQGPSSPLHF
NA	TRBJ2-5	TRBV4-1	NA	TGCGCCAGCAGCCATCGGGACACCCAAGAGACCCAGTACTTC	CASSHRDTQETQYF
TRBD1	TRBJ2-5	TRBV18	NA	TGTGCCAGCTCACCACCGGGGACAGCCGGAGAGACCCAGTACTTC	CASSPPGTAGETQYF
TRBD2	TRBJ2-1	TRBV4-2	NA	TGTGCCAGCAGCCAAGAGAGGTCTAGCGGGGGTCTCAATGAGCAGTTCTTC	CASSQERSSGGLNEQFF
TRBD2	TRBJ2-1	TRBV10-3	NA	TGTGCCATCAGTGATTGGGTAGCGGGACAAAACAATGAGCAGTTCTTC	CAISDWVAGQNNEQFF
NA	TRBJ1-2	TRBV7-3	once	TGTGCCAGCAGCGCACAGGGAGACTATGGCTACACCTTC	CASSAQGDYGYTF
NA	TRBJ2-2	TRBV5-1	NA	TGCGCCAGCAGCTTCGACTTGAACGACCCGGAGCTGTTTTTT	CASSFDLNDPELFF
NA	TRBJ1-1	TRBV6-1	NA	TGTGCCAGCAGCCACAGGGTGCGGAACACTGAAGCTTTCTTT	CASSHRVRNTEAFF
NA	TRBJ2-6	TRBV27	few	TGTGCCAGCAGTTTAAGCTCTGGGGCCAACGGCCTGACTTTC	CASSLSSGANGLTF
TRBD2	TRBJ2-1	TRBV6-7	NA	TGTGCCAGCAGTTACCGTTCTGAGGGAGGGCCGACCTACAATGAGCAGTTCTTC	CASSYRSEGGPTYNEQFF
NA	TRBJ1-1	TRBV29-1	NA	TGCAGCGTTGATACAGGCTTCGTGGGCACTGAAGCTTTCTTT	CSVDTGFVGTEAFF
NA	TRBJ1-2	TRBV6-1	NA	TGTGCCAGCAGTCCCGGGTTCGGGTATGGCTACACCTTC	CASSPGFGYGYTF
TRBD2	TRBJ2-3	TRBV6-6	NA	TGTGCCAGCAGTTACTCCGGGACTAGGTCTGATACGCAGTATTTT	CASSYSGTRSDTQYF
NA	TRBJ2-7	TRBV7-9	NA	TGTTCCAGCAGCTTACAGGCTCAGGGGGGTAGCGAGCAGTACTTC	CSSSLQAQGGSEQYF
NA	TRBJ2-7	TRBV6-5	NA	TGTGCCAGCAGTCAAAGGCCCAGTCTAGACTACGAGCAGTACTTC	CASSQRPSLDYEQYF
NA	TRBJ2-7	TRBV28	NA	TGTGCCAGCAGTTCAACACCGGGACTCTTCTACGAGCAGTACTTC	CASSSTPGLFYEQYF
TRBD2	TRBJ2-5	TRBV30	NA	TGTGCCTGGAGCGGACTAGCGGGGTTCGAGACCCAGTACTTC	CAWSGLAGFETQYF